These 26 T cell receptor beta chains originate from one sample sequenced in a study of T cell repertoires in cytomegalovirus infection. Which antigens these TCRs recognize remains unknown. Each CDR3 protein gets one entry after TCRdb re-called the reads with MiXCR. The sample includes hundreds of thousands of distinct CDR3 sequences, roughly a third of them seen just once. The source material was cultured PBMCs, sampled from culture after CMV antigen stimulation. These receptors originate from a human donor in good health (CMV status not recorded). Some clones in this sample may be carry-over from other donors' samples.

The V and J genes are TRBV7-6 and TRBJ2-3; 8 bases map to TRBD1. CDR3 length: 16 amino acids. V lost 1 base, J lost 5 bases, and 8 bases stayed unmatched. Germline values: CDR1 SGHVS, CDR2 FNYEAQ. CDR3 sequence: CASSLEGQGKQDTQYF. In nucleotides, the CDR3 is TGTGCCAGCAGCTTAGAAGGACAGGGCAAGCAAGATACGCAGTATTTT.

This clonotype was observed a handful of times. The chain recombines TRBV20-1 with TRBJ1-3; 7 bases are a match to TRBD1. With V trimmed by 5 bases and J by 3 bases, 7 bases remained unmatched. Germline-derived CDR1 and CDR2 are DFQATT and SNEGSKA (reference sequence). The CDR3 runs to 14 residues. The CDR3 coding sequence is TGCAGTGCTTTAGTGGCAGGGGGTGGAAACACCATATATTTT. This codes for CSALVAGGGNTIYF.

This clonotype was picked up a small number of times. The chain is built from TRBV7-8 and TRBJ1-1; 8 nucleotides line up with TRBD1. Germline V gene data show CDR1 as SGHVS and CDR2 as FQNEAQ. V dropped 4 bases and J dropped 8; count of bases not matched to a gene: 6. The CDR3 runs 13 residues. The CDR3 region has the DNA TGTGCCAGCAGCTCTGGGACAGGCCGGGAAGCTTTCTTT. This codes for CASSSGTGREAFF.

This rearrangement joins TRBV2 to TRBJ2-5; D call uncertain. The germline V gene encodes CDR1 SNHLY and CDR2 FYNNEI. The CDR3 is 12 residues long. The V and J ends lost 6 bases and 4 bases respectively, with 9 bases between them. The CDR3 region is CASRGSGETQYF. DNA for the CDR3: TGTGCCAGCAGGGGTTCCGGAGAGACCCAGTACTTC.

Remarks on this clonotype: One junction end disagrees with the germline gene, perhaps due to a read error. The V call is TRBV7-2, the J call TRBJ1-1; 8 positions agree with TRBD1. The CDR3 length is 13 residues. In germline, CDR1 is SGHTA, CDR2 FQGNSA. DNA of the CDR3: TGTGCCAGCAGCTTCGAGGGACAGGCTAAAGCTTCCTTT. This sequence encodes CASSFEGQAKASF.

J is TRBJ2-4 and V is TRBV27; D unclear. In germline, CDR1 is MNHEY, CDR2 SMNVEV (reference sequence). Trimming left V 0 bases short and J 2 bases short, with 2 bases between. This CDR3 has 13 residues. The CDR3 is CASSLSSKNIQYF. The DNA of the CDR3 is TGTGCCAGCAGTTTATCGTCCAAAAACATTCAGTACTTC.

This clonotype occurred a few times. The genes are TRBV15 and TRBJ1-4; D remains unclear. CDR1 and CDR2 (germline): LNHNV, YYDKDF (reference sequence). The CDR3 totals 13 residues. V lost 1 base and J 6 bases, leaving 6 bases between the germline ends. The CDR3: CATSRVSDEKLFF. The CDR3 DNA is TGTGCCACCAGCAGAGTATCGGATGAAAAACTGTTTTTT.

V and J are TRBV2 and TRBJ2-5; weak D call: TRBD1 (6 bases). CDR3 length equals 15 residues. The V gene lost 3 bases and the J gene lost 4 bases, with 15 bases spanning the gap. Looked up from germline, CDR1 is SNHLY and CDR2 is FYNNEI. The CDR3 reads CASSERRGLSETQYF. As DNA, the CDR3 is TGTGCCAGCAGTGAGCGCAGGGGATTGTCAGAGACCCAGTACTTC.

About this clonotype: At one of its ends the junction is not consistent with the germline gene, which may arise from a read error. CDR3 nucleotide sequence: TGTGCCAGCAGTCCGCCCCTAGCCCGAGATGAGAAGTTCTTC. Its protein product is CASSPPLARDEKFF. The chain couples TRBV12-3 or TRBV12-4 to TRBJ2-1; perhaps TRBD2 as D (5 bases). The CDR3 is 14 residues long.

The chain employs TRBV7-9 and TRBJ1-6, with no clear D. Germline lookup yields CDR1 SEHNR and CDR2 FQNEAQ (reference sequence). V was cut by 2 bases and J by 9 bases, with 8 bases left in between. The CDR3 spans 13 residues. Here the CDR3 reads CASSLWNGSPLHF. For the CDR3, the DNA is TGTGCCAGCAGCTTATGGAACGGTTCACCCCTCCACTTT.

There are a few counts of this clonotype. V usage is TRBV12-3 or TRBV12-4 and J usage is TRBJ2-7; perhaps TRBD1 as D (6 bases). The CDR3 is made up of 14 amino acids. The germline V and J ends were trimmed by 6 bases and 0 bases, with 12 bases remaining between them. The CDR3 reads CASSLQGNSYEQYF. CDR3 bases: TGTGCCAGCAGCCTACAGGGCAACTCCTACGAGCAGTACTTC.

The V and J genes are TRBV14 and TRBJ2-7; D remains unclear. The germline gives CDR1 SGHDN, CDR2 FVKESK. The CDR3 sequence is 12 residues long. Trimming removed 3 bases at V and 2 bases at J, with 5 bases between. CDR3 nucleotides: TGTGCCAGCAGCCATACGGCCTACGAGCAGTACTTC. Amino acids: CASSHTAYEQYF.

This clonotype came up once. The J gene is TRBJ1-2, the V gene TRBV4-3; D uncertain. The CDR3 has 13 residues. Germline values: CDR1 LGHNA, CDR2 YSLEER. Trimming took off 3 bases at V and 4 bases at J, with 9 bases between the two ends. CDR3 protein: CASSQIEGYGYTF. The CDR3 DNA reads TGCGCCAGCAGCCAGATCGAGGGCTATGGCTACACCTTC.

This clonotype was counted a few times. The junction shows a germline mismatch at one end, possibly a read error. The rearrangement joins TRBV5-4 to TRBJ2-1, with 7 positions matching TRBD1. Germline loops: CDR1 SGHNT, CDR2 YYREEE (reference sequence). The CDR3 runs 14 residues. The CDR3 spells CVHRGGPHYNEQFF. For the CDR3, the DNA is TGCGTCCACAGGGGCGGTCCCCACTACAATGAGCAGTTCTTC.

The chain carries TRBV12-3 or TRBV12-4 and TRBJ1-2; D possibly corresponds to TRBD1 (6 bases). The V end lost 3 bases, the J end lost 6 bases, and 11 bases lay between the germline ends. This CDR3 is 13 amino acids long. Here the CDR3 reads CASSFGGADGYTF. CDR3 sequence (DNA): TGTGCCAGCAGTTTCGGGGGGGCAGATGGCTACACCTTC.

This clonotype was seen more than once but under ten times. The V and J genes are TRBV7-2 and TRBJ2-5; 8 bases are shared with TRBD1. CDR1 is SGHTA, CDR2 FQGNSA, per germline. The length of the CDR3 is 15 residues. Trimming took 5 bases from V and 7 from J; bases not matched to a gene: 12. The CDR3 DNA follows: TGTGCCAGCAGCCCAGGGCAGGGGGCTTTAGGGACCCAGTACTTC. Translating gives CASSPGQGALGTQYF.

This clonotype was recorded a few times. The gene calls are TRBV27 and TRBJ2-7; perhaps TRBD1 as D (6 bases). The CDR3 is 15 amino acids. Germline V lookup: CDR1 MNHEY, CDR2 SMNVEV (reference sequence). V was trimmed by 6 bases and J by 6 bases, leaving 21 bases between them. The DNA for the CDR3 is TGTGCCAGCAGACCAAGGGAAATCACAGGGTCCGAGCAGTACTTC. Amino acid sequence: CASRPREITGSEQYF.

This clonotype was observed many times. The chain links TRBV7-2 to TRBJ2-1, with D unresolved. Germline V gene lookup returns CDR1 SGHTA and CDR2 FQGNSA. CDR3 size: 14 residues. Trimming stripped 3 bases from V and 3 bases from J, with 9 bases between. The CDR3 DNA reads as TGTGCCAGCAGCTTTGGCAGCTACTACAATGAGCAGTTCTTC. Amino acids: CASSFGSYYNEQFF.

V and J are TRBV24-1 and TRBJ1-6; 7 bases map to TRBD1. CDR1 is KGHDR, CDR2 SFDVKD, per germline. The length of the CDR3 is 14 residues. V was pared by 7 bases and J by 7 bases, with 6 bases of the junction left unmatched. This CDR3 is CATRQGIRNSPLHF. DNA of the CDR3: TGTGCCACCAGACAGGGGATCCGAAATTCACCCCTCCACTTT.

The chain recombines TRBV9 with TRBJ2-1; TRBD2 matches 8 bases. Germline CDR1 SGDLS, CDR2 YYNGEE. V dropped 0 bases and J dropped 6; count of bases not matched to a gene: 14. The CDR3 consists of 18 residues. The CDR3 DNA reads TGTGCCAGCAGCGTAGGTTGGCGGGGGGCTATGAAGGGCAATGAGCAGTTCTTC. Translation: CASSVGWRGAMKGNEQFF. The entire variable domain, with the rest obtained from reference TRBV9 and TRBJ2-1, is as follows: DSGVTQTPKHLITATGQRVTLRCSPRSGDLSVYWYQQSLDQGLQFLIQYYNGEERAKGNILERFSAQQFPDLHSELNLSSLELGDSALYFCASSVGWRGAMKGNEQFFGPGTRLTVL.

The chain has TRBV11-2 and TRBJ2-7; the D gene is possibly TRBD1 (6 bases). CDR1 and CDR2 (germline): SGHAT, FQNNGV. The CDR3 is 14 amino acids. Trimming took off 5 bases at V and 2 bases at J, with 13 bases between the two ends. CDR3 DNA sequence: TGTGCCAGCAGCCTAAGACAGGATACCTACGAGCAGTACTTC. Translation gives CASSLRQDTYEQYF.

This clonotype was detected only a few times. The CDR3 loop is CASSLNRGHYEQYF. CDR3 sequence (DNA): TGTGCCAGCAGCTTGAACAGGGGACACTACGAGCAGTACTTC. This chain links TRBV7-2 with TRBJ2-7, with TRBD1 identical over 7 bases. J gave up 3 bases and V 3 bases, and 5 bases lay outside the gene matches. The length of the CDR3 is 14 residues. The V gene's germline CDR1 is SGHTA and CDR2 FQGNSA.

The CDR3 spells CASSTTGADTQYF. The DNA for the CDR3 is TGCGCCAGCAGCACTACGGGAGCAGATACGCAGTATTTT. The chain recombines TRBV5-1 with TRBJ2-3, with D possibly TRBD2 on 6 matching bases. V was clipped by 4 bases and J by 4 bases, with 10 bases between them. CDR1 is SGHRS and CDR2 is YFSETQ in the germline V gene. This CDR3 has 13 amino acids.

The gene calls are TRBV6-1 and TRBJ1-6; 7 positions agree with TRBD1. The germline V gene encodes CDR1 MNHNS and CDR2 SASEGT. V shed 6 bases and J 7 bases; nucleotides not matched to a gene: 12. The CDR3 runs to 16 residues. In nucleotides, the CDR3 is TGTGCCAGCAGCCGTAAGCCGGGACAGAACAATTCACCCCTCCACTTT. Translating gives CASSRKPGQNNSPLHF.

This clonotype was detected only once. The chain carries TRBV20-1 and TRBJ2-3; 9 nucleotides match TRBD2. CDR3 length: 14 amino acids. After removal of 6 bases from V and 5 bases from J, the junction contained 9 bases not matched to a gene. The V gene's germline CDR1 is DFQATT and CDR2 SNEGSKA (reference sequence). CDR3 region: CSARTSDGGDTQYF. CDR3 nucleotide sequence: TGCAGTGCCAGGACTAGCGACGGGGGAGATACGCAGTATTTT.

This clonotype was observed at least ten times. This rearrangement joins TRBV7-2 to TRBJ1-4; tentative D call: TRBD1 (6 bases). Trimming shortened V by 5 bases and J by 7 bases, and 17 bases separated the two germline ends. This CDR3 contains 15 residues. Germline CDR1 and CDR2: SGHTA and FQGNSA. The CDR3 sequence is CASSRGAAGGEKLFF. The CDR3 coding sequence is TGTGCCAGCAGCCGGGGGGCAGCCGGAGGTGAAAAACTGTTTTTT.